A single sample gave rise to the 30 T cell receptor beta chains below, sequenced in a study of cytomegalovirus exposure and HLA in healthy donors. The study ran its PCR with 60 Vbeta and 13 Jbeta primers. Profiling relied on immunoSEQ multiplex PCR, and the TCRdb table lists in-frame clones only, not all of them. The sample has over 150,000 clones; approximately 81% are singletons. The sample consisted of PBMCs. These receptors were collected from a man aged 18 to 29 in good health and CMV-seronegative.

This clone was recorded only once. The chain is built from TRBV6-5 and TRBJ2-3, with TRBD1 as a possible D gene (5 bases). The ends were cut back, 1 base at V and 6 bases at J, with 11 bases in the middle. The CDR3 extends over 14 amino acids. The germline V gene has CDR1 MNHEY and CDR2 SVGAGI. The CDR3 here is CASSYLQGGDTQYF. DNA of the CDR3: TGTGCCAGCAGTTACTTGCAGGGCGGCGATACGCAGTATTTT.

The V and J genes are TRBV28 and TRBJ1-3; 7 nucleotides align to TRBD1. Germline V lookup: CDR1 MDHEN, CDR2 SYDVKM. V lost 5 bases and J lost 6; bases outside the gene matches: 10. This CDR3 has 15 residues. In nucleotides, the CDR3 is TGTGCCAGCAGTGAAACGGGACAGTCTTCAAACACCATATATTTT. Translated, it gives CASSETGQSSNTIYF.

The chain couples TRBV10-2 to TRBJ1-2; D gene uncertain. Germline V gives CDR1 WSHSY, CDR2 SAAADI. Trimming took 3 bases from V and 5 from J, leaving 10 bases between them. CDR3 size: 13 residues. CDR3 protein: CASSDDIAYGYTF. The CDR3, as DNA: TGCGCCAGCAGTGACGACATCGCTTATGGCTACACCTTC.

The chain's CDR3 is CAWSFQGNTEAFF. The CDR3 DNA follows: TGTGCCTGGAGTTTTCAGGGGAACACTGAAGCTTTCTTT. The chain recombines TRBV30 with TRBJ1-1, with TRBD1 as a possible D gene (5 bases). The length of the CDR3 is 13 residues. Germline CDR1 GTSNPN, CDR2 SVGIG (reference sequence). Trimming left V 2 bases short and J 1 base short, with 8 bases between.

The V and J genes are TRBV25-1 and TRBJ2-5; D is uncertain. Trimming stripped 3 bases from V and 5 bases from J, with 10 bases between. Germline V CDR1 and CDR2: MGHDK, SYGVNS. The CDR3 is made up of 13 amino acids. In DNA form, the CDR3 reads TGTGCCAGCAGTGACCCGAGTTTGGAGACCCAGTACTTC. As protein: CASSDPSLETQYF.

The V and J genes are TRBV4-3 and TRBJ1-1, with 7 bases lining up with TRBD1. CDR3 length: 15 residues. V trimming: 4 bases; J trimming: 4 bases; junction bases outside the gene matches: 9. The germline gives CDR1 LGHNA, CDR2 YSLEER. CDR3 sequence (DNA): TGCGCCAGCAGCCCAAAAGAGGGGGCGCGCACTGAAGCTTTCTTT. Amino acids: CASSPKEGARTEAFF.

This clone was seen a handful of times. The chain joins TRBV25-1 to TRBJ2-4; weak D call: TRBD2 (5 bases). V lost 2 bases and J 0 bases, leaving 8 bases between the germline ends. The CDR3 extends over 15 amino acids. From germline, CDR1 is MGHDK and CDR2 SYGVNS. The DNA for the CDR3 is TGTGCCAGCAGTGAACCCGGGGTAGCCAAAAACATTCAGTACTTC. Translation gives CASSEPGVAKNIQYF.

The chain is built from TRBV5-1 and TRBJ1-1; D gene unclear. Germline loops: CDR1 SGHRS, CDR2 YFSETQ. The V gene lost 4 bases and the J gene lost 5 bases, with 9 bases spanning the gap. The CDR3 runs to 12 residues. The CDR3 coding sequence is TGCGCCAGCAGCGCCCCGGGGACTGAAGCTTTCTTT. This translates into CASSAPGTEAFF.

This clone showed up just once. DNA of the CDR3: TGTGCCAGCAGCCGCCCAGGGGGTGAGACCCAGTACTTC. Amino acid sequence: CASSRPGGETQYF. The genes are TRBV13 and TRBJ2-5, with 7 bases matching TRBD1. The CDR3 extends over 13 amino acids. Germline V gives CDR1 PRHDT, CDR2 FYEKMQ (reference sequence). V lost 5 bases, J lost 5 bases, and 5 bases stayed unmatched. The variable domain in full, with the rest retrieved from reference TRBV13 and TRBJ2-5, is AAGVIQSPRHLIKEKRETATLKCYPIPRHDTVYWYQQGPGQDPQFLISFYEKMQSDKGSIPDRFSAQQFSDYHSELNMSSLELGDSALYFCASSRPGGETQYFGPGTRLLVL.

V usage is TRBV19 and J usage is TRBJ2-7, with 9 bases that match TRBD1. Germline CDR1 LNHDA, CDR2 SQIVND (reference sequence). This CDR3 is 13 amino acids long. The ends lost 10 bases at V and 5 bases at J; junction bases unmatched: 9. DNA of the CDR3: TGTGCCACGGGGGAGACAGGGGGTGACGAGCAGTACTTC. Translation gives CATGETGGDEQYF.

Concerning this clone itself: Germline and junction disagree at one end, which may indicate a read error. The chain joins TRBV7-9 to TRBJ2-4; D is undetermined. CDR3 length: 12 residues. Germline V CDR1 and CDR2: SEHNR, FQNEAQ (reference sequence). For the CDR3, the DNA is TGTTCCAGCAGCACCGTTACGGACATTCAGTACTTC. Its protein product is CSSSTVTDIQYF.

The chain recombines TRBV7-2 with TRBJ1-2; perhaps TRBD1 as D (6 bases). V lost 4 bases and J lost 4, with 25 bases in between. The CDR3 runs to 18 residues. Germline lookup yields CDR1 SGHTA and CDR2 FQGNSA. This CDR3 reads CASSSALATQGSTYGYTF. The CDR3 coding sequence is TGTGCCAGCAGCTCCGCTTTGGCCACACAGGGTTCTACCTATGGCTACACCTTC.

V and J are TRBV7-7 and TRBJ2-1; no definite D call. The CDR3 spans 13 residues. Trimming pared 1 base from V and 2 bases from J, leaving 3 bases between. The germline V gene has CDR1 SSHAT and CDR2 FNYEAQ (reference sequence). The CDR3 bases are TGTGCCAGCAGCTTAGGGCCCTACAATGAGCAGTTCTTC. Its protein product is CASSLGPYNEQFF.

The rearrangement uses TRBV30 and TRBJ2-1; D may be TRBD2 (5 bases). CDR3 length: 14 residues. V lost 5 bases to trimming and J lost 5 bases, with 16 bases between them. Looked up from germline, CDR1 is GTSNPN and CDR2 is SVGIG (reference sequence). The DNA of the CDR3 is TGTGCCTGGGGCACTAGTCGTCCAGACAATGAGCAGTTCTTC. Encoded protein: CAWGTSRPDNEQFF.

V and J are TRBV7-9 and TRBJ2-1, with D maybe TRBD2 (6 bases). With 2 bases removed from V and 8 bases from J, the gap between germline ends came to 10 bases. The CDR3 is 13 amino acids. CDR1 is SEHNR and CDR2 is FQNEAQ in the germline V gene (reference sequence). This chain's CDR3 is CASSLWGVDEQFF. CDR3 in DNA: TGTGCCAGCAGCTTATGGGGGGTCGATGAGCAGTTCTTC.

The chain employs TRBV5-6 and TRBJ1-2; no clear D. This CDR3 has 16 residues. The germline V gene encodes CDR1 SGHDT and CDR2 YYEEEE. V gave up 4 bases and J gave up 3 bases, with 19 bases separating them. As DNA, the CDR3 is TGTGCCAGCAGCCGAACCGAGGAGGGAATTGACTATGGCTACACCTTC. Translated, it gives CASSRTEEGIDYGYTF.

V gene TRBV19 combines with J gene TRBJ2-5; 11 bases agree with TRBD1. Unmatched junction bases numbered 1, after V lost 5 bases and J lost 5 bases. The CDR3 has 13 amino acids. CDR1 is LNHDA and CDR2 is SQIVND in the germline V gene (reference sequence). In DNA form, the CDR3 reads TGTGCCAGTAGTTGGGACAGGGGGGAGACCCAGTACTTC. Amino acid sequence: CASSWDRGETQYF.

The V and J genes are TRBV28 and TRBJ1-2; 8 nucleotides agree with TRBD1. The ends lost 6 bases at V and 4 bases at J; junction bases unmatched: 7. This CDR3 contains 14 residues. Germline assignment: CDR1 MDHEN and CDR2 SYDVKM. Here the CDR3 reads CASRGQGMGYGYTF. The CDR3 DNA reads TGTGCCAGCAGAGGACAGGGTATGGGCTATGGCTACACCTTC.

CDR3 sequence: CASSLGQGAHYEQYF. The CDR3 DNA follows: TGTGCCAGCAGCTTAGGACAGGGGGCCCACTACGAGCAGTACTTC. The chain has TRBV7-9 and TRBJ2-5; 10 bases agree with TRBD1. The J call may be in error: the DNA end matches TRBJ2-7 better. CDR3 length: 15 amino acids. Germline V gene lookup returns CDR1 SEHNR and CDR2 FQNEAQ (reference sequence).

The chain joins TRBV5-6 to TRBJ2-5; 7 bases line up with TRBD2. Trimming at V came to 1 base and at J to 6 bases, leaving 3 bases not matched to a gene. Germline assignment: CDR1 SGHDT and CDR2 YYEEEE. The CDR3 contains 13 residues. The DNA for the CDR3 is TGTGCCAGCAGCTTGTTCGGGAGGAAGACCCAGTACTTC. Translating gives CASSLFGRKTQYF.

The CDR3 DNA reads TGCGCCAGCAGCTTGGGGCAGACAGGGAACGAGCAGTACTTC. It encodes CASSLGQTGNEQYF. The chain recombines TRBV5-1 with TRBJ2-7; 7 bases line up with TRBD1. Trimming took 0 bases from V and 5 from J; bases not matched to a gene: 5. CDR3 length: 14 amino acids. Germline-derived CDR1 and CDR2 are SGHRS and YFSETQ. The full variable domain, in which reference TRBV5-1 and TRBJ2-7 provide the parts outside the CDR3, is KAGVTQTPRYLIKTRGQQVTLSCSPISGHRSVSWYQQTPGQGLQFLFEYFSETQRNKGNFPGRFSGRQFSNSRSEMNVSTLELGDSALYLCASSLGQTGNEQYFGPGTRLTVT.

This clone was picked up a small number of times. V and J are TRBV9 and TRBJ2-7, with D unclear. Germline V gene sequence: CDR1 SGDLS, CDR2 YYNGEE. This CDR3 spans 15 amino acids. Trimming stripped 3 bases from V and 2 bases from J, with 15 bases between. CDR3 protein: CASSAGGGSPYEQYF. The DNA of the CDR3 is TGTGCCAGCAGCGCCGGCGGCGGATCTCCCTACGAGCAGTACTTC.

This clone was observed a few times. V gene TRBV6-5 combines with J gene TRBJ1-6, with 10 bases matching TRBD1. The CDR3 has 14 amino acids. CDR1 MNHEY and CDR2 SVGAGI come from the germline V gene. The V and J ends lost 6 bases and 10 bases, in that order; junction bases with no gene match: 6. The CDR3 DNA sequence: TGTGCCAGCAGCCCGGACAGGGGGGGATCACCCCTCCACTTT. This sequence encodes CASSPDRGGSPLHF.

This clone was seen once. This chain connects TRBV27 to TRBJ2-7; D gene uncertain. Trimming pared 1 base from V and 2 bases from J, leaving 9 bases between. Germline-derived CDR1 and CDR2 are MNHEY and SMNVEV (reference sequence). The length of the CDR3 is 14 residues. The CDR3 DNA sequence: TGTGCCAGCAGTTTATGGAACAGACCCTACGAGCAGTACTTC. Protein product: CASSLWNRPYEQYF.

V and J are TRBV2 and TRBJ2-5; D is unclear. The J call may be faulty, since TRBJ2-7 better matches the DNA end. The CDR3 length is 13 residues. CDR1 is SNHLY and CDR2 is FYNNEI in the germline V gene. CDR3 coding DNA: TGTGCCAGCAGTCAAGAACCACTGTACGAGCAGTACTTC. Translating gives CASSQEPLYEQYF.

The V and J genes are TRBV4-1 and TRBJ1-4; a possible D gene is TRBD1 (5 bases). V lost 6 bases and J 1 base, leaving 18 bases between the germline ends. The germline V gene encodes CDR1 MGHRA and CDR2 YSYEKL. The CDR3 sequence is 17 residues long. In DNA, the CDR3 is TGCGCCAGCAGTCGGACAATTTCTCTCGGAACTAATGAAAAACTGTTTTTT. Protein product: CASSRTISLGTNEKLFF.

V and J are TRBV6-5 and TRBJ1-1, with a possible D match to TRBD1 (5 bases). This CDR3 contains 15 residues. The germline V and J ends were trimmed by 0 bases and 5 bases, with 13 bases remaining between them. Germline-derived CDR1 and CDR2 are MNHEY and SVGAGI. The CDR3 here is CASSYSSGGGTEAFF. In nucleotides, the CDR3 is TGTGCCAGCAGTTACTCCTCGGGGGGAGGGACTGAAGCTTTCTTT.

The genes are TRBV6-6 and TRBJ2-7; TRBD1 matches at 11 bases. This CDR3 spans 13 amino acids. CDR1 is MNHNY, CDR2 SVGAGI, per germline (reference sequence). Unmatched junction bases numbered 0, after V lost 2 bases and J lost 6 bases. CDR3 nucleotide sequence: TGTGCCAGCAGTTACGGGACAGGGGGCGAGCAGTACTTC. Translated: CASSYGTGGEQYF.

This clone was detected once. This chain uses TRBV4-1 with TRBJ2-3; 8 positions match TRBD1. J gave up 11 bases and V 5 bases, and 9 bases lay outside the gene matches. This CDR3 comprises 13 residues. CDR1 is MGHRA, CDR2 YSYEKL, per germline. The DNA for the CDR3 is TGCGCCAGCAGCGGGCAGGGGGCCGGTGGGCAGTATTTT. As protein: CASSGQGAGGQYF.

The chain uses TRBV5-6 and TRBJ1-5; perhaps TRBD1 as D (6 bases). The germline gives CDR1 SGHDT, CDR2 YYEEEE. This CDR3 is built from 15 residues. Trimming removed 2 bases from V and 5 bases from J, with 14 bases in between. The CDR3 spells CASSFGQGSYQPQHF. The DNA for the CDR3 is TGTGCCAGCAGCTTTGGGCAGGGGAGTTATCAGCCCCAGCATTTT. The whole variable domain, remainder taken from reference TRBV5-6 and TRBJ1-5, is DAGVTQSPTHLIKTRGQQVTLRCSPKSGHDTVSWYQQALGQGPQFIFQYYEEEERQRGNFPDRFSGHQFPNYSSELNVNALLLGDSALYLCASSFGQGSYQPQHFGDGTRLSIL.